This T cell receptor (beta chain) was sequenced for a study of T cells expressing NK-cell markers. The authors made TCR beta cDNA libraries by 5'RACE template switching. This switching added a universal primer site and UMIs. TCRdb reprocessed the 5' RACE reads and reports one entry per CDR3 protein, with no DNA. The table lists about 380,000 distinct CDR3 sequences. The CDR3 has 15 residues. Germline V gene data show CDR1 as SGDLS and CDR2 as YYNGEE. Sequencing input: blood T cells: a sorted CD56 or NKG2C T cell subset, CD4+ or CD8+ T cells, or bulk PBMC T cells (not recorded which). The sequence derives from a man between 18 and 69 years old in good health. This rearrangement joins TRBV9 to TRBJ2-1; lacking DNA, the TRBD1 call made by TCRdb goes unchecked. CDR3 sequence reads: CASSPRDRVANEQFF.